This T cell receptor beta chain was found in a study of long-term antiretroviral therapy in people with HIV. The overall study: Some samples came about a decade before the 2015 immediate-ART recommendation, and these were the earliest.

Study-level points and caveats: Those clones which expanded before ART made up the dominant part of the repertoire at all time points.

It was version v3.0 of the immunoSEQ assay that was run at survey level. TCRdb's copy holds only in-frame clones and misses some; the assay was immunoSEQ multiplex PCR. Of about 16,000 clones listed, 76% were seen once; the top ten hold approximately 16%. The germline V gene encodes CDR1 MNHNY and CDR2 SVGAGI (reference sequence). This CDR3 is 13 amino acids long. V was clipped by 5 bases and J by 5 bases; unmatched bases: 5. In this sample, this clone turned up a few times. Its antigen is as yet unknown. V usage is TRBV6-6 and J usage is TRBJ2-7, with 8 bases that match TRBD1. Specimen: unsorted PBMCs, collected roughly 2.5 years before starting antiretroviral therapy. This clonotype was obtained from a woman between 45 and 60 years old with HIV. The CDR3 DNA reads as TGTGCCAGCAGTCGGACAGGGAAGGACGAGCAGTACTTC. It is translated as CASSRTGKDEQYF.